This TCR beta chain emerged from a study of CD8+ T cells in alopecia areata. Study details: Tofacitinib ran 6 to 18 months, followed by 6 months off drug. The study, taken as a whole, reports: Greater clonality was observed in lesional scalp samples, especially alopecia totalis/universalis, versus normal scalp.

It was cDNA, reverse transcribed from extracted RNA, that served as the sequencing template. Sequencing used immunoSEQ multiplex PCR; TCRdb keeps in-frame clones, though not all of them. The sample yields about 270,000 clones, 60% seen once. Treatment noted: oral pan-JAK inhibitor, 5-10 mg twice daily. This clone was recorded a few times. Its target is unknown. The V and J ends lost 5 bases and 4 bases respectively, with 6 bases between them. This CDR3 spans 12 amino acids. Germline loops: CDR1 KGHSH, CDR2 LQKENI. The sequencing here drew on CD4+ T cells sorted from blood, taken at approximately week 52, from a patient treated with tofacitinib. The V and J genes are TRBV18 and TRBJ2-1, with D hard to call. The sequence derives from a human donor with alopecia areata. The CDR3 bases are TGTGCCAGCTCAGAGGAGTACAATGAGCAGTTCTTC. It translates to CASSEEYNEQFF. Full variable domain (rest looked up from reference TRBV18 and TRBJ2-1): NAGVMQNPRHLVRRRGQEARLRCSPMKGHSHVYWYRQLPEEGLKFMVYLQKENIIDESGMPKERFSAEFPKEGPSILRIQQVVRGDSAAYFCASSEEYNEQFFGPGTRLTVL.